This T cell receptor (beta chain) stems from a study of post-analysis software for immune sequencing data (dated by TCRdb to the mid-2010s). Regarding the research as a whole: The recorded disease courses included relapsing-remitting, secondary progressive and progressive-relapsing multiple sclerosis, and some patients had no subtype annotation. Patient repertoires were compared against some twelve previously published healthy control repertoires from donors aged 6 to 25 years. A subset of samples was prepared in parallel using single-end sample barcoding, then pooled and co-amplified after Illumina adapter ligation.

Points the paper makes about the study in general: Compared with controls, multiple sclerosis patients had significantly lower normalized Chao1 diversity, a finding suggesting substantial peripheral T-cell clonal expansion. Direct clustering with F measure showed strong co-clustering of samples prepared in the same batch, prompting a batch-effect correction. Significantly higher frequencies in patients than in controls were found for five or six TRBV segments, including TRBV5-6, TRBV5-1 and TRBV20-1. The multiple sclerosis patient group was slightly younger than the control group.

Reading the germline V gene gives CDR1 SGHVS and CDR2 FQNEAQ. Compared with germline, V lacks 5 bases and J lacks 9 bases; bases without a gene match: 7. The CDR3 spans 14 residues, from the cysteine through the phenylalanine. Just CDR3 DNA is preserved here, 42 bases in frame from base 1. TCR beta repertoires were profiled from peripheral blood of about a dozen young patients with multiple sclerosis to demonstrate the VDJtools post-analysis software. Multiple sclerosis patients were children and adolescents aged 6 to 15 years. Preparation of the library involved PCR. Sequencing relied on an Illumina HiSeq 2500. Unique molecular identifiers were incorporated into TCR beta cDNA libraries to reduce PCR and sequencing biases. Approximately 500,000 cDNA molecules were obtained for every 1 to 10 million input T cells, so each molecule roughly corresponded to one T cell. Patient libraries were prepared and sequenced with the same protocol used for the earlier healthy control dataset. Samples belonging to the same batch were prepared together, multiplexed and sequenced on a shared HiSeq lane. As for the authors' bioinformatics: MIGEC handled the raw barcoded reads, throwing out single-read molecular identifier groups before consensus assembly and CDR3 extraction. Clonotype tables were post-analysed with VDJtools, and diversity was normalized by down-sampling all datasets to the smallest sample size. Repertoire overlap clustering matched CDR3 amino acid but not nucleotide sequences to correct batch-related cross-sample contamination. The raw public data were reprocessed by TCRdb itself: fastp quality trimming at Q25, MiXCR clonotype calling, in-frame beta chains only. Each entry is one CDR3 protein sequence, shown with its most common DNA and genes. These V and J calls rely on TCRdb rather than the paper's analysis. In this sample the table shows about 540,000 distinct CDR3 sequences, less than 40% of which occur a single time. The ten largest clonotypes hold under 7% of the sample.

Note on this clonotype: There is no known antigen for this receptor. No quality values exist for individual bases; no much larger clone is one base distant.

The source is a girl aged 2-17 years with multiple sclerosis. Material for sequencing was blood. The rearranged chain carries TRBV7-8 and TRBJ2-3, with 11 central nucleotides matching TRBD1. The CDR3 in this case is CASSHGTGGSTQYF. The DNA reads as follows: TGTGCCAGCAGCCACGGGACAGGGGGATCCACGCAGTATTTT.